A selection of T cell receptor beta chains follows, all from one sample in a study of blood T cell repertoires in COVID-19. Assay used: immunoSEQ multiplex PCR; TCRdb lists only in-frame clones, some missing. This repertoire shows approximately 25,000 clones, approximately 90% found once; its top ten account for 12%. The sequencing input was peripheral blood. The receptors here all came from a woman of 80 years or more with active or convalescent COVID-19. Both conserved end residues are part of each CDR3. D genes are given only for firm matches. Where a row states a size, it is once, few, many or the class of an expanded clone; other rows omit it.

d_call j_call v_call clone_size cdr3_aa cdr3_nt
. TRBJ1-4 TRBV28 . CASSLMGGGGEKLFF TGTGCCAGCAGTTTAATGGGAGGGGGGGGTGAAAAACTGTTTTTT
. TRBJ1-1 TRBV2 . CASSETPLNTEAFF TGTGCCAGCAGTGAGACACCGCTGAACACTGAAGCTTTCTTT
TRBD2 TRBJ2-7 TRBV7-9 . CASSRASGSWYEQYF TGTGCCAGCAGTCGGGCTAGCGGGAGTTGGTACGAGCAGTACTTC
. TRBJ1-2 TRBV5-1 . CASRQGNYGYTF TGCGCCAGCAGGCAGGGAAATTATGGCTACACCTTC
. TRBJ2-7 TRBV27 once CASSLYGTGGTHEQYF TGTGCCAGCAGTTTATATGGTACAGGTGGGACTCACGAGCAGTACTTC
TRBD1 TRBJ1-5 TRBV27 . CASSSGTGGDQPQHF TGTGCCAGCAGTTCCGGGACAGGGGGCGACCAGCCCCAGCATTTT
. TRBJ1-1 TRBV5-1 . CASSLGGSIDTEAFF TGCGCCAGCAGCTTGGGCGGGAGTATCGACACTGAAGCTTTCTTT
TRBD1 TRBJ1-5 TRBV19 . CASSGDRVNQPQHF TGTGCCAGTAGTGGGGACAGGGTCAATCAGCCCCAGCATTTT
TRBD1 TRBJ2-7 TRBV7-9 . CASSSAMTGNRPYEQYF TGTGCCAGCAGCTCGGCTATGACAGGGAACCGTCCCTACGAGCAGTACTTC
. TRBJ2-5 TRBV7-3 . CASSFQGGETQYF TGTGCCAGCAGCTTCCAGGGTGGTGAGACCCAGTACTTC
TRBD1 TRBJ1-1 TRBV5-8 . CASSLGQGRNTEAFF TGTGCCAGCAGCTTGGGACAGGGGAGGAACACTGAAGCTTTCTTT
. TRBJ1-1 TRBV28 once CASSPIRGKPNTEAFF TGTGCCAGCAGTCCAATTAGAGGGAAGCCTAACACTGAAGCTTTCTTT
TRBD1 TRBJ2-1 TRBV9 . CASSPRQGGYNEQFF TGTGCCAGCAGCCCAAGACAGGGGGGCTACAATGAGCAGTTCTTC
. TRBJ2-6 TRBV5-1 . CASSLGGTSSGANVLTF TGCGCCAGCAGCTTGGGGGGCACAAGCTCTGGGGCCAACGTCCTGACTTTC
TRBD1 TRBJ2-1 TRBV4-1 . CASSGQGVYNEQFF TGCGCCAGCAGCGGGCAGGGGGTGTACAATGAGCAGTTCTTC
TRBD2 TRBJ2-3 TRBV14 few CASSQRTSGSLTDTQYF TGTGCCAGCAGCCAACGGACTAGCGGGAGTCTAACAGATACGCAGTATTTT
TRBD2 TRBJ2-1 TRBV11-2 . CASRPITGGSYNEQFF TGTGCCAGCAGACCCATTACGGGAGGATCCTACAATGAGCAGTTCTTC
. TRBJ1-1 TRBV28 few CASSLLWGDTEAFF TGTGCCAGCAGTTTACTGTGGGGGGACACTGAAGCTTTCTTT
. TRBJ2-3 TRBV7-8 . CASSLGQRTDTQYF TGTGCCAGCAGCTTAGGACAGAGGACAGATACGCAGTATTTT
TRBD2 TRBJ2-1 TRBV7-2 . CASSLLAGSYNEQFF TGTGCCAGCAGCCTACTAGCGGGAAGCTACAATGAGCAGTTCTTC
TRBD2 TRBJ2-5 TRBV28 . CASRRRTGGVLETQYF TGTGCCAGCAGACGAAGGACCGGGGGGGTTCTAGAGACCCAGTACTTC
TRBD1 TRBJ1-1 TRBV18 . CASSIQGDGTEAFF TGTGCCAGCTCAATTCAGGGGGACGGCACTGAAGCTTTCTTT
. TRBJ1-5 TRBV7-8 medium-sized CASSPVGNQPQHF TGTGCCAGCAGCCCGGTGGGCAATCAGCCCCAGCATTTT
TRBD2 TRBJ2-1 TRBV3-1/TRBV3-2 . CASSQVLAASYNEQFF TGTGCCAGCAGCCAAGTACTAGCGGCCTCCTACAATGAGCAGTTCTTC
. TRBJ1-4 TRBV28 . CASMEGTNEKLFF TGTGCCAGCATGGAGGGGACTAATGAAAAACTGTTTTTT
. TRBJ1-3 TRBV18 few CASSSGTPRNTIYF TGTGCCAGCTCATCAGGGACACCTCGAAACACCATATATTTT
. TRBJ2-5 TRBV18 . CASSPRRRETVLETQYF TGTGCCAGCTCACCACGGCGCAGGGAAACCGTTTTGGAGACCCAGTACTTC
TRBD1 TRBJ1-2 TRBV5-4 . CASSLALGQGTNYGYTF TGTGCCAGCAGCTTGGCCCTAGGACAGGGTACAAACTATGGCTACACCTTC
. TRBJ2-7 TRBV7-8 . CASSLVVVRTELYEQYF TGTGCCAGCAGCTTAGTGGTAGTGAGGACAGAACTCTACGAGCAGTACTTC
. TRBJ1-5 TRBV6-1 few CASSEQRGTFSNQPQHF TGTGCCAGCAGTGAACAAAGAGGCACCTTTAGCAATCAGCCCCAGCATTTT
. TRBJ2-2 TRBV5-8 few CATQSIIGLAGTGELFF TGTGCCACCCAATCCATCATCGGTCTAGCTGGAACCGGGGAGCTGTTTTTT
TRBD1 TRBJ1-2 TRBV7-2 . CASSWGEQGEGYTF TGTGCCAGCAGCTGGGGAGAACAGGGGGAGGGCTACACCTTC
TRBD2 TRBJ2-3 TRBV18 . CASSTRLADITDTQYF TGTGCCAGCTCAACAAGACTAGCGGATATCACAGATACGCAGTATTTT
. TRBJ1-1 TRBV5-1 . CASSLASAGARSTEAFF TGCGCCAGCAGCTTGGCCTCGGCAGGGGCACGAAGCACTGAAGCTTTCTTT
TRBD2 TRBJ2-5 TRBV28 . CASSLGLAGIVETQYF TGTGCCAGCAGTCTCGGACTAGCGGGAATTGTGGAGACCCAGTACTTC
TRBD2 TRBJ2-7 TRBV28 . CASSLVGRTYEQYF TGTGCCAGCAGTTTGGTCGGGAGGACGTACGAGCAGTACTTC
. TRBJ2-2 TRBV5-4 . CASSQTTRLTANTGELFF TGTGCCAGCAGCCAAACGACGCGGCTTACGGCCAACACCGGGGAGCTGTTTTTT
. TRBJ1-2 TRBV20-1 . CSASLGQGIYTF TGCAGTGCTAGTCTGGGCCAGGGGATATACACCTTC
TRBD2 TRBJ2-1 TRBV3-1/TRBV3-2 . CASSRLRASGQRNEQFF TGTGCCAGCAGCCGCCTCCGGGCTAGCGGGCAACGAAATGAGCAGTTCTTC
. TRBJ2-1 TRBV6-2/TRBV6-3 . CASSRYVFVLEQFF TGTGCCAGCAGTCGGTACGTCTTTGTGTTGGAGCAGTTCTTC
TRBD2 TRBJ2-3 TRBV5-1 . CASSLDGAGSDTQYF TGCGCCAGCAGCTTGGACGGAGCGGGGTCAGATACGCAGTATTTT
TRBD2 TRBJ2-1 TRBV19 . CASKVGREYNEQFF TGTGCCAGTAAGGTGGGGCGGGAGTATAATGAGCAGTTCTTC